The 19 T cell receptor beta chains below all came from one sample that was sequenced in a study of T-cell memory formation after mild COVID-19. In TCRdb, the 5' RACE reads were re-called with MiXCR into one record per CDR3 protein. This table holds under 350,000 distinct CDR3 sequences, around 16% found once. Sequenced material: PBMCs or a T cell subset sorted from them (not recorded which). These receptors came from a young man who had mild COVID-19 (a few samples of this study predate the infection). Cell type and time point are not known.

This rearrangement joins TRBV6-6 to TRBJ1-2; 9 nucleotides match TRBD1. V trimming: 7 bases; J trimming: 6 bases; junction bases outside the gene matches: 15. CDR3 length equals 16 residues. CDR1 is MNHNY and CDR2 is SVGAGI in the germline V gene (reference sequence). This CDR3 reads CASIPLPGTGRDGYTF. Here the CDR3 DNA reads TGTGCCAGCATCCCCCTCCCGGGGACAGGGAGGGATGGCTACACCTTC.

The sample holds many counts of this clonotype. This rearrangement joins TRBV7-6 to TRBJ2-3, with D unclear. The germline V gene has CDR1 SGHVS and CDR2 FNYEAQ. The V end was cut by 4 bases, the J end by 7 bases, with 12 bases between. The CDR3 is 13 amino acids. The CDR3 DNA follows: TGTGCCAGCAGCTCGACGTCGGGCTATACGCAGTATTTT. Amino acids: CASSSTSGYTQYF.

V usage is TRBV11-2 and J usage is TRBJ2-5; TRBD1 might be the D (5 bases). The CDR3 loop spans 15 amino acids. Germline-derived CDR1 and CDR2 are SGHAT and FQNNGV. Trimming cost V 1 base and J 7 bases, with 16 bases left between them. CDR3 bases: TGTGCCAGCAGCTTAGCCCAGGGTCAGGCGGCGACCCAGTACTTC. Residues: CASSLAQGQAATQYF. The full variable domain, with the rest looked up from reference TRBV11-2 and TRBJ2-5, is EAGVAQSPRYKIIEKRQSVAFWCNPISGHATLYWYQQILGQGPKLLIQFQNNGVVDDSQLPKDRFSAERLKGVDSTLKIQPAKLEDSAVYLCASSLAQGQAATQYFGPGTRLLVL.

This chain links TRBV6-6 with TRBJ2-5; D possibly matches TRBD1 or TRBD2 (5 bases each). CDR1 is MNHNY and CDR2 is SVGAGI in the germline V gene (reference sequence). The CDR3 covers 12 residues. V lost 11 bases, J lost 5 bases, and 15 bases lay in between. The CDR3 bases are TGTGCCCACCGGGGCTGGGAGGAGACCCAGTACTTC. Its translation: CAHRGWEETQYF.

The rearrangement uses TRBV12-3 or TRBV12-4 and TRBJ2-2; D gene ambiguous. CDR3 length: 15 residues. V was trimmed by 7 bases and J by 0 bases, leaving 12 bases between them. CDR3 in amino acids: CASTRDQPNTGELFF. The DNA of the CDR3 is TGTGCCAGCACCCGAGACCAGCCGAACACCGGGGAGCTGTTTTTT.

This clonotype turned up a few times. CDR3 DNA sequence: TGTGCCAGCAGCGCCTTTAGGTTGGGCACTGAAGCTTTCTTT. As protein: CASSAFRLGTEAFF. This chain joins TRBV6-2 or TRBV6-3 and TRBJ1-1; D is unclear. The CDR3 loop spans 14 amino acids. CDR1 and CDR2 from the germline V gene are MNHEY and SVGEGT. Deletions cut 6 bases from V and 4 bases from J, with 15 bases between.

J is TRBJ2-2 and V is TRBV7-2; possibly TRBD1 for D (5 bases). This CDR3 is built from 17 residues. CDR1 and CDR2 from the germline V gene are SGHTA and FQGNSA. The V and J ends lost 5 bases and 0 bases respectively, with 16 bases between them. CDR3: CASSHRSVSPNTGELFF. CDR3 bases: TGTGCCAGCAGCCACAGGTCGGTCAGCCCGAACACCGGGGAGCTGTTTTTT. Supplemented by reference TRBV7-2 and TRBJ2-2, the full variable domain reads GAGVSQSPSNKVTEKGKDVELRCDPISGHTALYWYRQSLGQGLEFLIYFQGNSAPDKSGLPSDRFSAERTGGSVSTLTIQRTQQEDSAVYLCASSHRSVSPNTGELFFGEGSRLTVL.

The chain combines TRBV27 with TRBJ2-7; D remains ambiguous. The CDR3 sequence is 12 residues long. V was shortened by 4 bases and J by 4 bases, with 8 bases between the two germline ends. The germline V gene has CDR1 MNHEY and CDR2 SMNVEV (reference sequence). The CDR3 is CASSSLLYEQYV. The CDR3 region has the DNA TGTGCCAGCAGTTCTCTGCTATACGAGCAGTACGTC.

V and J are TRBV20-1 and TRBJ2-7, with D unresolved. Trimming cost V 6 bases and J 4 bases, with 16 bases left between them. The CDR3 totals 13 residues. Per the germline V gene, CDR1 is DFQATT and CDR2 is SNEGSKA (reference sequence). In DNA form, the CDR3 reads TGCAGTGCGGCATCCGGCAGAAATTACGAGCAGTACTTC. Protein: CSAASGRNYEQYF.

The rearrangement uses TRBV27 and TRBJ1-2, with TRBD1 matching over 7 bases. This CDR3 contains 13 residues. CDR1 and CDR2 (germline): MNHEY, SMNVEV (reference sequence). V lost 6 bases to trimming and J lost 7 bases; unmatched junction nucleotides: 8. The DNA for the CDR3 is TGTGCCAGCAGGGCCTGGGACAGTCCTGGCTACACCTTC. This codes for CASRAWDSPGYTF.

The chain combines TRBV10-2 with TRBJ2-5; D uncertain. V gave up 3 bases and J gave up 5 bases, with 16 bases separating them. The germline gives CDR1 WSHSY, CDR2 SAAADI. This CDR3 region has 15 residues. CDR3 DNA sequence: TGCGCCAGCAGTGATTGGCGCCGGTCGAGTGAGACCCAGTACTTC. Encoded protein: CASSDWRRSSETQYF.

The V gene is TRBV12-3 or TRBV12-4, the J gene TRBJ1-3; the D is unclear. This CDR3 has 15 amino acids. The germline V and J ends were trimmed by 2 bases and 0 bases, with 8 bases remaining between them. CDR3 coding DNA: TGTGCCAGCAGTTTAACAGTCGGCTCTGGAAACACCATATATTTT. This gives the protein CASSLTVGSGNTIYF.

A single count supports this clonotype. This chain links TRBV28 with TRBJ1-4; D possibly corresponds to TRBD1 (5 bases). This CDR3 comprises 15 residues. The germline CDR1 and CDR2 sequences are MDHEN and SYDVKM. The V end lost 6 bases, the J end lost 3 bases, and 14 bases lay between the germline ends. The CDR3 spells CASRPPRGPNEKLFF. The CDR3 coding sequence is TGTGCCAGCAGGCCCCCCCGGGGCCCTAATGAAAAACTGTTTTTT.

The chain joins TRBV7-2 to TRBJ1-2; D not resolved. The germline V and J ends were trimmed by 5 bases and 7 bases, with 20 bases remaining between them. This CDR3 is 15 amino acids long. The germline V gene has CDR1 SGHTA and CDR2 FQGNSA. The chain's CDR3 is CASSPYRPHTGGYTF. The DNA of the CDR3 is TGTGCCAGCAGCCCGTACCGGCCTCATACCGGTGGCTACACCTTC.

This clonotype was seen repeatedly, ten times or more. This rearrangement joins TRBV6-1 to TRBJ2-7; tentative D call: TRBD1 (6 bases). In germline, CDR1 is MNHNS, CDR2 SASEGT. There are 13 residues in the CDR3. The germline V and J ends were trimmed by 6 bases and 2 bases, with 11 bases remaining between them. In nucleotides, the CDR3 is TGTGCCAGCAGAGGACAGCAAACCTACGAGCAGTACTTC. Its translation: CASRGQQTYEQYF.

This clonotype has a count of ten or more. CDR3 DNA sequence: TGCGCCAGCAGCCAAACACGTGGTGAGACCCAGTACTTC. It codes for CASSQTRGETQYF. The chain combines TRBV4-3 with TRBJ2-5; D is unclear. CDR1 LGHNA and CDR2 YSLEER come from the germline V gene. Trimming took off 2 bases at V and 5 bases at J, with 9 bases between the two ends. This CDR3 is 13 amino acids long.

In this sample, this clonotype turned up a few times. This chain links TRBV20-1 with TRBJ1-2, with D uncertain. The CDR3 length is 16 residues. Between the trimmed V and J ends, which lost 5 bases and 2 bases, there was a span of 21 bases. Per germline, CDR1 DFQATT and CDR2 SNEGSKA (reference sequence). The CDR3 DNA is TGCAGTGCTCCTCACGTAGGCAGAGACTTAAACTATGGCTACACCTTC. Its protein is CSAPHVGRDLNYGYTF.

This clonotype was detected only a few times. The chain recombines TRBV25-1 with TRBJ2-2; D is unclear. V lost 6 bases and J 6 bases, leaving 17 bases between the germline ends. CDR1 is MGHDK, CDR2 SYGVNS, per germline. This CDR3 is built from 15 residues. The CDR3 protein is CASRSNTRVAGELFF. The CDR3 DNA reads as TGTGCCAGCAGGAGTAACACAAGGGTAGCCGGGGAGCTGTTTTTT.

V usage is TRBV15 and J usage is TRBJ2-5; no reliable D call. The CDR3 totals 13 residues. V lost 0 bases to trimming and J lost 4 bases, with 6 bases between them. CDR1 is LNHNV, CDR2 YYDKDF, per germline (reference sequence). In DNA form, the CDR3 reads TGTGCCACCAGCAGAGACGGTCCAGAGACCCAGTACTTC. Its translation: CATSRDGPETQYF.